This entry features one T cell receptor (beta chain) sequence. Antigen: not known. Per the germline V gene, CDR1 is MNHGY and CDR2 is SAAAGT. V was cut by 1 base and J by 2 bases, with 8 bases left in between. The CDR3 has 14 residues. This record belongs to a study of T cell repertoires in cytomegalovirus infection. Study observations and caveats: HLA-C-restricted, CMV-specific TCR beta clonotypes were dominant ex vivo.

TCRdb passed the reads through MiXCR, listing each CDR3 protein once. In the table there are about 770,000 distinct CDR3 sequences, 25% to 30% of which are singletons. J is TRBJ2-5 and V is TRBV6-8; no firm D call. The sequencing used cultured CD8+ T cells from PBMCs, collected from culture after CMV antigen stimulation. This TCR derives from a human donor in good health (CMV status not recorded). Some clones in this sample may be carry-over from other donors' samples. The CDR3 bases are TGTGCCAGCAGTTACTTCGGCAGACAAGAGACCCAGTACTTC. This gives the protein CASSYFGRQETQYF.